One and the same sample provided the 13 T cell receptor beta chains below, sequenced in a study of cytomegalovirus exposure and HLA in healthy donors. Primers: 60 Vbeta forward and 13 Jbeta reverse. Measured with immunoSEQ multiplex PCR; TCRdb has only the in-frame clones, and not every one. The table shows 200,000 to 300,000 clones, with almost 85% occurring only once. Material: PBMCs. The receptors were sampled from a woman aged 35 to 49 in good health and CMV-seropositive.

In its sample, this clone was seen a few times. The CDR3 bases are TGTGCCAGCAGTGAACAGGGGCTTCCCACAGATACGCAGTATTTT. Its translation: CASSEQGLPTDTQYF. The chain carries TRBV2 and TRBJ2-3; TRBD1 might be the D (6 bases). The V gene lost 2 bases and the J gene lost 2 bases, with 11 bases spanning the gap. Germline loops: CDR1 SNHLY, CDR2 FYNNEI. The CDR3 extends over 15 amino acids.

The chain has TRBV18 and TRBJ1-1; TRBD1 aligns across 7 bases. Germline V lookup: CDR1 KGHSH, CDR2 LQKENI. V was clipped by 2 bases and J by 1 base; unmatched bases: 4. The length of the CDR3 is 15 residues. The DNA for the CDR3 is TGTGCCAGCTCACCAACTGACAGGGAGAACACTGAAGCTTTCTTT. Its translation is CASSPTDRENTEAFF.

J is TRBJ2-1 and V is TRBV29-1; the D is unclear. This CDR3 is 11 amino acids long. The germline V gene has CDR1 SQVTM and CDR2 ANQGSEA. V was cut by 2 bases and J by 6 bases, with 5 bases left in between. The CDR3 loop is CSVERANEQFF. CDR3 coding DNA: TGCAGCGTTGAACGCGCCAATGAGCAGTTCTTC.

The rearrangement joins TRBV9 to TRBJ1-1; D might be TRBD1 (6 bases). V shed 3 bases and J shed 0 bases, with 9 bases lying between them. The CDR3 is 14 amino acids. From germline, CDR1 is SGDLS and CDR2 YYNGEE. Here the CDR3 DNA reads TGTGCCAGCAGCGAGGGACACTTGAACACTGAAGCTTTCTTT. The encoded protein is CASSEGHLNTEAFF. The complete variable domain, with remaining parts taken from reference TRBV9 and TRBJ1-1, reads DSGVTQTPKHLITATGQRVTLRCSPRSGDLSVYWYQQSLDQGLQFLIQYYNGEERAKGNILERFSAQQFPDLHSELNLSSLELGDSALYFCASSEGHLNTEAFFGQGTRLTVV.

To note about this clone: Relative to the germline gene, one junction end is altered; a read error may explain this. The chain has TRBV2 and TRBJ2-4; 9 positions match TRBD2. Germline loops: CDR1 SNHLY, CDR2 FYNNEI. The CDR3 spans 11 residues. The CDR3 DNA sequence: TGTGCCAGCAGTGAGCGGGAGGGCCCTATCTTC. As protein: CASSEREGPIF.

V usage is TRBV27 and J usage is TRBJ2-5; 12 nucleotides agree with TRBD2. Germline loops: CDR1 MNHEY, CDR2 SMNVEV (reference sequence). V lost 5 bases, J lost 4 bases, and 26 bases stayed unmatched. There are 22 residues in the CDR3. CDR3 residues: CASSPTRTGVRLAGDSRETQYF. The CDR3 DNA is TGTGCCAGCAGTCCAACCCGGACAGGGGTTAGACTAGCGGGAGATTCCCGAGAGACCCAGTACTTC.

This sequence joins TRBV5-1 and TRBJ1-6; a weak D match, TRBD1 (5 bases). V lost 0 bases and J lost 4, with 8 bases in between. The CDR3 is made up of 15 amino acids. Germline V gives CDR1 SGHRS, CDR2 YFSETQ. The CDR3 DNA follows: TGCGCCAGCAGCTTGGGGGACTCATATAATTCACCCCTCCACTTT. Amino acids: CASSLGDSYNSPLHF.

The rearrangement uses TRBV18 and TRBJ2-5; 7 positions agree with TRBD2. The J call may be faulty, since TRBJ2-7 better matches the DNA end. Germline values: CDR1 KGHSH, CDR2 LQKENI. This CDR3 is 17 amino acids long. In DNA, the CDR3 is TGTGCCAGCTCACCATTCGCCGCGGGAGCGGGGCCCTACGAGCAGTACTTC. This codes for CASSPFAAGAGPYEQYF.

The chain uses TRBV11-2 and TRBJ2-2; no firm D call. The CDR3 is 16 amino acids. The germline V gene encodes CDR1 SGHAT and CDR2 FQNNGV. V was cut by 5 bases and J by 0 bases, with 13 bases left in between. The CDR3 DNA sequence: TGTGCCAGCAGCCCATTCTATGATGCGAACACCGGGGAGCTGTTTTTT. Translated, it gives CASSPFYDANTGELFF.

CDR3 in DNA: TGTGCCAGCACGGAGAGAGCGGGGGGGGTGCTCTCTGGGGCCAACGTCCTGACTTTC. Translated: CASTERAGGVLSGANVLTF. V and J are TRBV7-9 and TRBJ2-6, with 10 bases that match TRBD2. The V and J ends lost 7 bases and 0 bases, in that order; junction bases with no gene match: 12. This CDR3 contains 19 residues. Germline values: CDR1 SEHNR, CDR2 FQNEAQ (reference sequence).

With respect to this clone: Other DNA sequences in this specimen translate into the identical CDR3. As DNA, the CDR3 is TGTGCCAGCAGCCAGCAGGGGAACACTGAAGCTTTCTTT. This translates into CASSQQGNTEAFF. The chain joins TRBV7-9 to TRBJ1-1, with a tentative D call TRBD1 (5 bases). Trimming removed 5 bases at V and 1 base at J, with 8 bases between. The CDR3 has 13 residues. The germline V gene has CDR1 SEHNR and CDR2 FQNEAQ (reference sequence).

The CDR3 region has the DNA TGCGCCAGCAGCTTGGTTTTACAGGGTGTACCTAATCAGCCCCAGCATTTT. It encodes CASSLVLQGVPNQPQHF. This chain uses TRBV5-1 with TRBJ1-5; weak D call: TRBD1 (6 bases). CDR1 SGHRS and CDR2 YFSETQ come from the germline V gene. CDR3 size: 17 residues. V lost 0 bases and J 4 bases, leaving 17 bases between the germline ends.

J is TRBJ2-2 and V is TRBV5-1; D gene uncertain. Trimming removed 4 bases from V and 2 bases from J, with 12 bases in between. This CDR3 comprises 15 residues. Looked up from germline, CDR1 is SGHRS and CDR2 is YFSETQ. CDR3 sequence: CASSPLTPNTGELFF. The CDR3 DNA reads as TGCGCCAGCAGCCCCCTCACTCCTAACACCGGGGAGCTGTTTTTT.